This TCR beta chain was identified during a study of molecular identifiers for immune sequencing clone quantification. TCRdb used MiXCR to reprocess the PCR reads, holding one entry per CDR3 protein. Among 300,000 to 350,000 distinct CDR3 sequences listed, about a fifth were seen once. Germline V gene data show CDR1 as DFQATT and CDR2 as SNEGSKA (reference sequence). CDR3 length: 14 amino acids. Trimming removed 1 base from V and 5 bases from J; junction bases left unmatched: 5. V usage is TRBV20-1 and J usage is TRBJ1-5; 7 bases are a match to TRBD1. Input material: naive CD8+ T cells from blood, with Jurkat cell RNA spiked in. The sample's subset: FACS-sorted CD8+CD4-CCR7+CD45RA+ naive T cells. The receptor was isolated from a human donor in good health. Some libraries in this study had Jurkat cell RNA spiked in. The CDR3 loop reads CSARGGQGDQPQHF. DNA for the CDR3: TGCAGTGCTAGAGGGGGTCAGGGGGATCAGCCCCAGCATTTT.